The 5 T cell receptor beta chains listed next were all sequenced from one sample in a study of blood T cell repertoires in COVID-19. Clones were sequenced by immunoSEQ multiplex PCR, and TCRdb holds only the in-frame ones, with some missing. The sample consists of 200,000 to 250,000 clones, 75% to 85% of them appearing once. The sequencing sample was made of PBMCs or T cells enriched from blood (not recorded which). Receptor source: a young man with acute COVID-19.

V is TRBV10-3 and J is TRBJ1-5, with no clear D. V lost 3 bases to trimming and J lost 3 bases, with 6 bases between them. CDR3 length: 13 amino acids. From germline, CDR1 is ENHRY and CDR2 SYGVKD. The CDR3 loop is CAISDSLNQPQHF. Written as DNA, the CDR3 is TGTGCCATCAGTGACTCCCTCAATCAGCCCCAGCATTTT.

CDR3 in DNA: TGCGCCAGCAGCCAGGGACAGGAAAGCTCCTACGAGCAGTACTTC. Its protein is CASSQGQESSYEQYF. The J gene is TRBJ2-7, the V gene TRBV4-1; 8 nucleotides match TRBD1. The CDR3 has 15 residues. The J segment lost 0 bases and the V segment lost 3 bases, leaving 4 bases of the junction unmatched. Germline V gene lookup returns CDR1 MGHRA and CDR2 YSYEKL.

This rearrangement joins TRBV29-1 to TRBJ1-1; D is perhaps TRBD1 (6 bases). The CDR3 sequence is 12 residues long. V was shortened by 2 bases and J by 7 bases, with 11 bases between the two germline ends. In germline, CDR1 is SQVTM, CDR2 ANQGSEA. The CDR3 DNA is TGCAGCGTTGAACAGGGGATGAGTGAAGCTTTCTTT. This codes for CSVEQGMSEAFF.

The CDR3 loop reads CASRSGTSGVNEQFF. CDR3 nucleotides: TGTGCCAGCAGATCCGGGACTAGCGGGGTCAATGAGCAGTTCTTC. The V and J genes are TRBV5-4 and TRBJ2-1; 13 bases match TRBD2. After removal of 5 bases from V and 6 bases from J, the junction contained 5 bases not matched to a gene. CDR1 and CDR2 from the germline V gene are SGHNT and YYREEE (reference sequence). The CDR3 loop spans 15 amino acids.

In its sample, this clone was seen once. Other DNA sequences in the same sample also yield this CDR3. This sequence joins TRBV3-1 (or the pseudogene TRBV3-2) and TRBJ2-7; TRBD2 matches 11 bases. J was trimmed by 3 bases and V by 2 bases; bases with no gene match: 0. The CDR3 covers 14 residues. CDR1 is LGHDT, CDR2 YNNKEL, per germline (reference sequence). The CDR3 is CASSQTSGGYEQYF. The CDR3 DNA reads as TGTGCCAGCAGCCAAACTAGCGGGGGCTACGAGCAGTACTTC.